These 12 T cell receptor beta chains came from one sample sequenced in a study of monozygotic twins with inflammatory bowel disease. Following a re-call of the 5' RACE reads, TCRdb has one entry per CDR3 protein and lacks DNA. The sample table sets out about 160,000 distinct CDR3 sequences. The material sequenced was blood. These TCRs come from a human donor with ulcerative colitis or Crohn's disease, or a healthy co-twin of an affected twin (not recorded which).

The chain recombines TRBV6-5 with TRBJ1-1; TCRdb returns TRBD1, unconfirmable since there is no DNA. The CDR3 extends over 12 amino acids. The germline CDR1 and CDR2 sequences are MNHEY and SVGAGI. The CDR3 loop reads CASRRGSTEAFF.

The chain carries TRBV5-1 and TRBJ2-5; checking the TCRdb D call of TRBD1 is not possible without DNA. Germline V lookup: CDR1 SGHRS, CDR2 YFSETQ. There are 14 residues in the CDR3. The CDR3 is CASSRTGDQETQYF.

The CDR3 loop is CASSQEGADRGLGNTIYF. The genes are TRBV4-1 and TRBJ1-3; the TCRdb call, TRBD1, lacks DNA for checking. The CDR3 has 18 amino acids. Germline CDR1 MGHRA, CDR2 YSYEKL.

The chain uses TRBV20-1 and TRBJ1-1; checking the TCRdb D call of TRBD1 is not possible without DNA. CDR1 is DFQATT and CDR2 is SNEGSKA in the germline V gene (reference sequence). The CDR3 consists of 13 residues. The CDR3 sequence: CSAQPDRLGRAFF.

The CDR3 loop reads CASSGTSGSTYNEQFF. V gene TRBV25-1 combines with J gene TRBJ2-1; TCRdb designates TRBD2, a call that cannot be tested without DNA. The V gene's germline CDR1 is MGHDK and CDR2 SYGVNS. This CDR3 has 16 amino acids.

The chain employs TRBV4-3 and TRBJ2-7; the TCRdb call, TRBD1, lacks DNA for checking. CDR3 length equals 12 residues. CDR1 and CDR2 from the germline V gene are LGHNA and YSLEER. The CDR3 reads CASSQDRGSQYF.

This chain uses TRBV11-1 with TRBJ2-1; no DNA is available, so the TRBD1 call from TCRdb remains unchecked. The germline gives CDR1 SGHAT, CDR2 FQDESV (reference sequence). This CDR3 comprises 14 residues. CDR3 region: CASSSPGPNREQFF. Combining the CDR3 with reference TRBV11-1 and TRBJ2-1 gives the whole variable domain EAEVAQSPRYKITEKSQAVAFWCDPISGHATLYWYRQILGQGPELLVQFQDESVVDDSQLPKDRFSAERLKGVDSTLKIQPAELGDSAMYLCASSSPGPNREQFFGPGTRLTVL.

This chain connects TRBV5-1 to TRBJ1-2; TCRdb proposes TRBD1, but this gene call is untestable without DNA. CDR1 is SGHRS, CDR2 YFSETQ, per germline. This CDR3 has 15 residues. The chain's CDR3 is CASSSPGVPNYGYTF.

The CDR3 sequence: CASSQDNSQNTEAFF. J is TRBJ1-1 and V is TRBV4-1. In germline, CDR1 is MGHRA, CDR2 YSYEKL. This CDR3 is 15 amino acids long.

The chain employs TRBV7-2 and TRBJ2-2; the D call from TCRdb, TRBD1, cannot be confirmed without DNA. The CDR3 is 15 amino acids. The germline CDR1 and CDR2 sequences are SGHTA and FQGNSA. CDR3 region: CASSSNRAGTGELFF.

The CDR3 sequence: CASSWTDYTGELFF. The gene calls are TRBV5-6 and TRBJ2-2; TCRdb proposes TRBD1, but this gene call is untestable without DNA. The CDR3 extends over 14 amino acids. Germline CDR1 reads SGHDT; CDR2 reads YYEEEE.

The genes are TRBV3-1 and TRBJ2-2. Germline V gives CDR1 LGHDT, CDR2 YNNKEL (reference sequence). This CDR3 region has 14 residues. The CDR3 sequence: CASSPRGHTGELFF.